This TCR beta chain was identified in a study of blood T cells in healthy people across ages. Study-level points and caveats: Diversity was higher, and naive CD4+ cells more numerous, in long-lived donors than in aged donors. With age, beta diversity per million T cells declined roughly linearly, significantly by 40.

In the case of this clonotype: Its specificity is unknown.

PCR was performed a second time for roughly 7 to 11 cycles using a sample-barcoded 5' primer and a J-beta primer mix. Via MiXCR, TCRdb re-called the 5' RACE reads, giving one row per CDR3 protein. The data hold some 1.1 million distinct CDR3 sequences, with roughly two fifths observed a single time. There are 14 residues in the CDR3. Trimming shortened V by 6 bases and J by 4 bases, and 15 bases separated the two germline ends. This receptor was taken from a man between 18 and 29 years old in good health. Sequenced input: blood. The rearrangement joins TRBV12-3 or TRBV12-4 to TRBJ1-2, with D maybe TRBD1 (5 bases). CDR3 loop: CASSAGGRGYGYTF. In nucleotides, the CDR3 is TGTGCCAGCAGCGCCGGAGGGAGGGGCTATGGCTACACCTTC.